A single sample is the source of the 30 T cell receptor beta chains below, sequenced in a study of T cells in Graves' hyperthyroidism and ophthalmopathy. Amplification of TCR beta CDR3 regions used RNA as the template. When the TCR CDR3 underwent first-round RT-PCR, the HTBI primer set was used. TCRdb itself ran the multiplex PCR reads through MiXCR, one entry per CDR3 protein. The sample lists approximately 510,000 distinct CDR3 sequences; 40% to 55% were seen once. Sequencing was performed on peripheral blood or thyroid tissue (not recorded which). All receptors derive from an adult woman with Graves' disease, either hyperthyroidism or ophthalmopathy (not recorded which).

This clonotype was seen repeatedly, ten times or more. The J gene is TRBJ2-7, the V gene TRBV5-5; D is possibly TRBD1 (6 bases). Trimming removed 1 base at V and 5 bases at J, with 28 bases between. The CDR3 totals 19 residues. Germline CDR1 and CDR2: SGHKS and YYEKEE (reference sequence). In nucleotides, the CDR3 is TGTGCCAGCAGCTTGACGGTTGGCGAGACCGGGACATTACTCAACGAGCAGTACTTC. Translated: CASSLTVGETGTLLNEQYF.

This clonotype was detected a few times. The chain links TRBV19 to TRBJ1-4; the D is unclear. The ends were cut back, 5 bases at V and 7 bases at J, with 20 bases in the middle. CDR3 length: 16 amino acids. Germline V gene lookup returns CDR1 LNHDA and CDR2 SQIVND (reference sequence). CDR3: CASSPSTPPEGEKLFF. DNA for the CDR3: TGTGCCAGTAGTCCCTCTACCCCCCCCGAGGGTGAAAAACTGTTTTTT.

This sequence joins TRBV12-3 or TRBV12-4 and TRBJ1-2; D unclear. V was cut by 6 bases and J by 3 bases, with 11 bases left in between. The CDR3 loop spans 13 amino acids. The CDR3 DNA reads TGTGCCAGCAGGATTGACACATACTATGGCTACACCTTC. Residues: CASRIDTYYGYTF.

The table lists this clonotype with a few counts. The rearrangement links TRBV7-2 to TRBJ2-3; the D gene is possibly TRBD2 (6 bases). The CDR3 contains 14 residues. Germline V gene data show CDR1 as SGHTA and CDR2 as FQGNSA. Trimming pared 1 base from V and 1 base from J, leaving 6 bases between. The CDR3 DNA sequence: TGTGCCAGCAGCTTAGGACTAGGCACAGATACGCAGTATTTT. Encoded protein: CASSLGLGTDTQYF.

The rearrangement uses TRBV20-1 and TRBJ1-6; TRBD1 might be the D (5 bases). The CDR3 has 15 amino acids. Trimming took off 6 bases at V and 5 bases at J, with 17 bases between the two ends. In germline, CDR1 is DFQATT, CDR2 SNEGSKA (reference sequence). CDR3 sequence (DNA): TGCAGTGCCAATAGCCGGCTGGGGGATAATTCACCCCTCCACTTT. Protein sequence: CSANSRLGDNSPLHF.

At least ten counts were recorded for this clonotype. The V and J genes are TRBV12-3 or TRBV12-4 and TRBJ1-4; 12 bases line up with TRBD1. The CDR3 length is 16 residues. V shed 5 bases and J 5 bases; nucleotides not matched to a gene: 6. CDR3 protein: CASSMGTGGLNEKLFF. The DNA for the CDR3 is TGTGCCAGCAGTATGGGGACAGGGGGCCTGAATGAAAAACTGTTTTTT.

On this clonotype itself: Since no conserved phenylalanine or tryptophan closes the CDR3, a read error is the likely cause. Because the CDR3's place on the DNA is in doubt, the DNA is left out and the CDR3 is given as listed by TCRdb. This chain joins TRBV19 and TRBJ1-1. Counting both end residues, the CDR3 totals 8 amino acids. Germline V gene lookup returns CDR1 LNHDA and CDR2 SQIVND (reference sequence). The CDR3 is CASPRREA.

This clonotype was seen repeatedly, ten times or more. The rearrangement joins TRBV12-3 or TRBV12-4 to TRBJ2-2; D gene ambiguous. This CDR3 is 14 amino acids long. V gave up 7 bases and J gave up 2 bases, with 11 bases separating them. The CDR3, as DNA: TGTGCCAGCACTTCGATGGGAAACACCGGGGAGCTGTTTTTT. Translating it yields CASTSMGNTGELFF.

This clonotype was seen only a few times. This chain connects TRBV20-1 to TRBJ1-5, with TRBD1 matching over 8 bases. This CDR3 contains 16 residues. In germline, CDR1 is DFQATT, CDR2 SNEGSKA (reference sequence). Here the CDR3 reads CSYRGRGGSGNQPQHF. In nucleotides, the CDR3 is TGCAGCTACAGGGGGAGGGGGGGTAGCGGCAATCAGCCCCAGCATTTT.

The chain combines TRBV7-9 with TRBJ2-6; the D is unclear. The germline V gene encodes CDR1 SEHNR and CDR2 FQNEAQ (reference sequence). The CDR3 is 16 residues long. The CDR3 DNA is TGTGAGTTCGAATTGTCCGCCACCTCTGGGGCCAACGTCCTGACTTTC. Its translation is CEFELSATSGANVLTF.

At least ten counts were recorded for this clonotype. The chain has TRBV5-6 and TRBJ2-5; the D gene is possibly TRBD1 (6 bases). The CDR3 consists of 15 residues. V was trimmed by 1 base and J by 7 bases, leaving 17 bases between them. CDR1 and CDR2 from the germline V gene are SGHDT and YYEEEE. CDR3 in DNA: TGTGCCAGCAGCTTGTTCTTACAGGGCTCCAGGACCCAGTACTTC. It encodes CASSLFLQGSRTQYF.

This clonotype was detected ten times or more. This chain uses TRBV20-1 with TRBJ1-5; D remains ambiguous. The CDR3 spans 13 residues. The germline V gene has CDR1 DFQATT and CDR2 SNEGSKA (reference sequence). Trimming took off 3 bases at V and 10 bases at J, with 16 bases between the two ends. CDR3 loop: CSARRSQVLPQHF. CDR3 bases: TGCAGTGCTAGGCGGAGCCAAGTGCTACCCCAGCATTTT.

The chain employs TRBV7-9 and TRBJ2-7; 7 bases map to TRBD1. Germline assignment: CDR1 SEHNR and CDR2 FQNEAQ (reference sequence). V trimming: 4 bases; J trimming: 9 bases; junction bases outside the gene matches: 12. The CDR3 has 14 residues. The CDR3 sequence is CASSSGQPRVVQYF. DNA for the CDR3: TGTGCCAGCAGCTCGGGACAGCCAAGGGTAGTGCAGTACTTC.

The CDR3 coding sequence is TGTGCCAGCAGGGGGATGGGACAGGGCTTAGAGACCCAGTACTTC. Its translation is CASRGMGQGLETQYF. The rearrangement joins TRBV12-3 or TRBV12-4 to TRBJ2-5; 9 bases map to TRBD1. J gave up 4 bases and V 6 bases, and 9 bases lay outside the gene matches. CDR3 length: 15 residues.

As DNA, the CDR3 is TGCAGTGCTTTGTCGAGCGCAGAGTTACATAGCAATCAGCCCCAGCATTTT. It is translated as CSALSSAELHSNQPQHF. The V and J genes are TRBV20-1 and TRBJ1-5; D is ambiguous. This CDR3 contains 17 residues. Looked up from germline, CDR1 is DFQATT and CDR2 is SNEGSKA (reference sequence). The V end was cut by 5 bases, the J end by 0 bases, with 20 bases between.

The V and J genes are TRBV7-9 and TRBJ1-4; 7 positions agree with TRBD1. Germline V gene lookup returns CDR1 SEHNR and CDR2 FQNEAQ (reference sequence). The CDR3 runs 12 residues. Trimming at V came to 3 bases and at J to 12 bases, leaving 4 bases not matched to a gene. The CDR3 protein is CASSLGQTELFF. The CDR3 coding sequence is TGTGCCAGCAGCTTGGGACAGACCGAACTGTTTTTT. Full variable domain (remainder filled in from reference TRBV7-9 and TRBJ1-4): DTGVSQNPRHKITKRGQNVTFRCDPISEHNRLYWYRQTLGQGPEFLTYFQNEAQLEKSRLLSDRFSAERPKGSFSTLEIQRTEQGDSAMYLCASSLGQTELFFGSGTQLSVL.

This clonotype was detected many times. The chain joins TRBV25-1 to TRBJ1-2; TRBD1 aligns across 8 bases. From germline, CDR1 is MGHDK and CDR2 SYGVNS. Trimming at V came to 4 bases and at J to 7 bases, leaving 8 bases not matched to a gene. This CDR3 spans 14 amino acids. The CDR3 protein is CASSVWQGASGYTF. The CDR3 bases are TGTGCCAGCAGTGTTTGGCAGGGGGCGAGTGGCTACACCTTC.

This chain links TRBV11-2 with TRBJ2-5; 14 bases align to TRBD2. The junction had 6 bases not matched to a gene; V was cut back by 1 base and J by 5 bases. The CDR3 spans 17 residues. Germline loops: CDR1 SGHAT, CDR2 FQNNGV. This chain's CDR3 is CASSLVGTSGGGETQYF. Written as DNA, the CDR3 is TGTGCCAGCAGCTTAGTAGGGACTAGCGGGGGTGGCGAGACCCAGTACTTC.

This clonotype has a handful of counts. The chain is built from TRBV5-1 and TRBJ2-5; D remains unclear. This CDR3 is built from 13 residues. The germline V gene has CDR1 SGHRS and CDR2 YFSETQ. The V end lost 4 bases, the J end lost 3 bases, and 10 bases lay between the germline ends. CDR3 nucleotides: TGCGCCAGCAGCCTTCGGATCGAAGAGACCCAGTACTTC. Encoded protein: CASSLRIEETQYF.

This clonotype was counted ten times or more. The J gene is TRBJ2-7, the V gene TRBV7-9; 8 nucleotides align to TRBD2. Germline V gene data show CDR1 as SEHNR and CDR2 as FQNEAQ (reference sequence). The CDR3 is 14 residues long. The trim removed 1 base at V and 5 bases at J, leaving 4 bases unmatched. The CDR3 here is CASSLGREGNEQYF. Here the CDR3 DNA reads TGTGCCAGCAGCTTAGGTCGGGAGGGAAACGAGCAGTACTTC.

In this sample, this clonotype turned up a few times. A much larger clone differs by one base, so this may be a read error. J is TRBJ1-6 and V is TRBV6-5, with 9 bases that match TRBD1. CDR1 is MNHEY and CDR2 is SVGAGI in the germline V gene. The CDR3 length is 14 residues. Trimming removed 5 bases from V and 11 bases from J; junction bases left unmatched: 7. The CDR3 is CASSPDRGWPPLHF. CDR3 coding DNA: TGTGCCAGCAGTCCTGACAGGGGGTGGCCACCCCTCCACTTT.

Of note for this clonotype: Relative to the germline gene, one junction end is altered; a read error may explain this. CDR3 nucleotides: TGTGCCAGTAGTATGAGAGGGACATTT. This codes for CASSMRGTF. The J gene is TRBJ1-1, the V gene TRBV19, with D possibly matching TRBD1 (6 bases). The CDR3 consists of 9 residues. Germline CDR1 and CDR2: LNHDA and SQIVND (reference sequence).

This clonotype was picked up many times. The chain is built from TRBV29-1 and TRBJ2-7, with 11 bases identical to TRBD1. Per the germline V gene, CDR1 is SQVTM and CDR2 is ANQGSEA. The CDR3 has 14 amino acids. The trim removed 6 bases at V and 6 bases at J, leaving 10 bases unmatched. CDR3 protein: CSVLPRTGGVEQYF. CDR3 DNA sequence: TGCAGCGTCCTCCCGAGGACAGGGGGCGTCGAGCAGTACTTC.

This clonotype was detected ten times or more. The V gene is TRBV24-1, the J gene TRBJ2-5; 11 bases agree with TRBD2. V trimming: 4 bases; J trimming: 4 bases; junction bases outside the gene matches: 1. The CDR3 has 14 residues. Germline V gives CDR1 KGHDR, CDR2 SFDVKD. The CDR3: CATSDLAGGETQYF. CDR3 DNA sequence: TGTGCCACCAGTGACCTAGCGGGAGGAGAGACCCAGTACTTC.

CDR3 loop: CSATGTSGDDGYTF. CDR3 DNA: TGCAGTGCTACCGGGACTAGCGGGGACGATGGCTACACCTTC. V is TRBV20-1 and J is TRBJ1-2, with D perhaps TRBD1 (5 bases). The V gene lost 4 bases and the J gene lost 6 bases, with 18 bases spanning the gap. The CDR3 spans 14 residues. Germline CDR1 is DFQATT and CDR2 is SNEGSKA (reference sequence).

On this clonotype itself: Since a much larger clone is just one base distant, this may be a read error. The chain has TRBV11-2 and TRBJ2-2; 9 nucleotides align to TRBD1. V dropped 4 bases and J dropped 4; count of bases not matched to a gene: 4. Germline CDR1 and CDR2: SGHAT and FQNNGV. CDR3 length equals 15 residues. In DNA form, the CDR3 reads TGTGCCAGCAGCTCAATACAGGGGGCCACCGGGGAGCTGTTTTTT. Translation gives CASSSIQGATGELFF.

The chain has TRBV3-1 and TRBJ1-5; D is uncertain. The CDR3 extends over 15 amino acids. The V gene lost 1 base and the J gene lost 9 bases, with 16 bases spanning the gap. The V gene's germline CDR1 is LGHDT and CDR2 YNNKEL (reference sequence). CDR3 residues: CASSQGIDVQWPQHF. The CDR3 DNA reads TGTGCCAGCAGCCAAGGGATTGACGTCCAGTGGCCCCAGCATTTT.

The table lists this clonotype with many counts. The chain joins TRBV29-1 to TRBJ1-1; the D gene is possibly TRBD1 (5 bases). Germline V gives CDR1 SQVTM, CDR2 ANQGSEA. This CDR3 contains 10 residues. The V end was cut by 7 bases, the J end by 4 bases, with 7 bases between. The CDR3 region is CSAGVTEAFF. In DNA, the CDR3 is TGCAGCGCGGGGGTCACTGAAGCTTTCTTT.

This clonotype came up many times. The rearrangement links TRBV25-1 to TRBJ2-3, with unresolved D. The germline CDR1 and CDR2 sequences are MGHDK and SYGVNS. Deletions cut 0 bases from V and 0 bases from J, with 7 bases between. CDR3 length: 15 amino acids. In DNA form, the CDR3 reads TGTGCCAGCAGTGAATACGGGTTGAGCACAGATACGCAGTATTTT. Protein: CASSEYGLSTDTQYF.

The chain is built from TRBV9 and TRBJ1-6; D remains ambiguous. The CDR3 consists of 16 residues. Germline values: CDR1 SGDLS, CDR2 YYNGEE. Trimming left V 3 bases short and J 6 bases short, with 16 bases between. The CDR3 loop is CASSETGHTGNSPLHF. The DNA for the CDR3 is TGTGCCAGCAGCGAAACGGGCCATACCGGTAATTCACCCCTCCACTTT.